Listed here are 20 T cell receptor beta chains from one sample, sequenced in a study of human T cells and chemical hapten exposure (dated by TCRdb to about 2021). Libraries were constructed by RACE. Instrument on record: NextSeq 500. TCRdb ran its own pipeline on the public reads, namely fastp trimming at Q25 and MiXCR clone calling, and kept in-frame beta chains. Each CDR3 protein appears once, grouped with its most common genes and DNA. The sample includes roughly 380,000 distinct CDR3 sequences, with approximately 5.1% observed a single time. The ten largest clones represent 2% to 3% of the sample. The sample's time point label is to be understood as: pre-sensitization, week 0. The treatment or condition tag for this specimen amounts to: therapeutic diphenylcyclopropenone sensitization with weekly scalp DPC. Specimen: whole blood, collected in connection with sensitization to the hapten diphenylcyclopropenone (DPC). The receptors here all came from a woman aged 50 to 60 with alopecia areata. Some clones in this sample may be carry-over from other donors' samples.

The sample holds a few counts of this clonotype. DNA for the CDR3: TGTGCCAGCAGCCCCATTCCGGGACAGGGTACGAGGAAATCACCCCTCCACTTT. This sequence encodes CASSPIPGQGTRKSPLHF. V and J are TRBV6-1 and TRBJ1-6; 9 nucleotides line up with TRBD1. From germline, CDR1 is MNHNS and CDR2 SASEGT. The CDR3 spans 18 residues. The V and J ends lost 6 bases and 10 bases, in that order; junction bases with no gene match: 19.

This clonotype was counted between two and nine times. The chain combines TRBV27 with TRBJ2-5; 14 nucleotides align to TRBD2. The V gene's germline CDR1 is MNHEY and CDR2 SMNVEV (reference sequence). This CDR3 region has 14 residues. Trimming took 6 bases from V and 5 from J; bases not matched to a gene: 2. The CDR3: CASRTSGGAETQYF. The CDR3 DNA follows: TGTGCCAGCAGGACTAGCGGGGGGGCTGAGACCCAGTACTTC.

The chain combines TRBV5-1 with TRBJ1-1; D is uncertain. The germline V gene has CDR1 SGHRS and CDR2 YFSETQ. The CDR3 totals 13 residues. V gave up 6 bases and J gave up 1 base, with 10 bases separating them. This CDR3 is CASTNDENTEAFF. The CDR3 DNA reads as TGCGCCAGCACTAACGACGAGAACACTGAAGCTTTCTTT.

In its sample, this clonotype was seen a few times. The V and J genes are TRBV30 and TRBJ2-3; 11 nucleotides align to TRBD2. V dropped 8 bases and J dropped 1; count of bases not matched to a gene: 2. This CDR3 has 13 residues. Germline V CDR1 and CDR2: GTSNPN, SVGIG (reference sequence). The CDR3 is CARGLAGTDTQYF. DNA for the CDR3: TGTGCCAGGGGACTAGCGGGCACAGATACGCAGTATTTT.

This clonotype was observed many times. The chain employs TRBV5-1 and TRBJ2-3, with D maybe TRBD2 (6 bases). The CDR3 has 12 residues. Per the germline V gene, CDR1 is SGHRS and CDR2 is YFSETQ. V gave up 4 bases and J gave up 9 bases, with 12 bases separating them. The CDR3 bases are TGCGCCAGCAGCCAGACTAGGGAAACGCAGTATTTT. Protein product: CASSQTRETQYF.

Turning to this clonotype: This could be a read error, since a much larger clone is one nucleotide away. The CDR3 loop reads CASSLTTGGTEAFF. The CDR3 nucleotides read TGCGCCAGCAGCTTGACGACTGGAGGGACTGAAGCTTTCTTT. V usage is TRBV5-1 and J usage is TRBJ1-1; D not certain. The V end lost 1 base, the J end lost 5 bases, and 12 bases lay between the germline ends. Germline V lookup: CDR1 SGHRS, CDR2 YFSETQ. This CDR3 comprises 14 residues.

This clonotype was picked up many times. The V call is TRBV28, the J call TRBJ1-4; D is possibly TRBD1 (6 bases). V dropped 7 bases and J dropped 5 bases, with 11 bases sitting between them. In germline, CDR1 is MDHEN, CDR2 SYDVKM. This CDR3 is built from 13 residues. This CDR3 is CASIGTRNEKLFF. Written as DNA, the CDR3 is TGTGCCAGCATCGGGACAAGGAATGAAAAACTGTTTTTT.

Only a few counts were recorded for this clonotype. The CDR3 loop is CASSQVGFRGTEAFF. For the CDR3, the DNA is TGCGCCAGCAGCCAAGTAGGGTTCCGAGGCACTGAAGCTTTCTTT. The J gene is TRBJ1-1, the V gene TRBV4-1, with D unclear. Deletions cut 1 base from V and 4 bases from J, with 13 bases between. The CDR3 is 15 amino acids. CDR1 and CDR2 from the germline V gene are MGHRA and YSYEKL.

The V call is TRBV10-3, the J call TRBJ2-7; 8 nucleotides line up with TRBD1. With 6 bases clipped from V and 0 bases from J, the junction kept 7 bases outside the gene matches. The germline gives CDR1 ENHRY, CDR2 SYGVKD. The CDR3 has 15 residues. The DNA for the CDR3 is TGTGCCATCAGCTCGGGACAGGAAAGCTCCTACGAGCAGTACTTC. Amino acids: CAISSGQESSYEQYF.

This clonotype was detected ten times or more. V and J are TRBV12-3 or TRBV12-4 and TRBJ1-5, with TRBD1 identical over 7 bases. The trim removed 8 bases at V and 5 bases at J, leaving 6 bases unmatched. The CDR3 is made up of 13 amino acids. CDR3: CASQGQAHQPQHF. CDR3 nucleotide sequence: TGTGCCAGCCAAGGACAGGCGCATCAGCCCCAGCATTTT.

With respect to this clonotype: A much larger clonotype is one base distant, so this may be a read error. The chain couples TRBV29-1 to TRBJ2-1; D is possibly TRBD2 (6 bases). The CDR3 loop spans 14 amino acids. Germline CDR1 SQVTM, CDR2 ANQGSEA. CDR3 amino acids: CSVGRINRGNGQFF. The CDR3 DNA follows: TGCAGCGTCGGGAGAATTAATCGGGGAAATGGGCAGTTCTTC.

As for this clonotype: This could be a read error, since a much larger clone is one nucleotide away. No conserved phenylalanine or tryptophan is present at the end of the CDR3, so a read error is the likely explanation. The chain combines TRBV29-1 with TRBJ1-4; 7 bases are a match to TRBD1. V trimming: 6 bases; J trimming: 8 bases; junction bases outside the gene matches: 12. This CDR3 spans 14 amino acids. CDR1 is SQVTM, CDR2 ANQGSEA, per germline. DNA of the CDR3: TGCAGCGTCGTACAGGGGAACGATCTCGAAAAACTGTTTATT. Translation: CSVVQGNDLEKLFI.

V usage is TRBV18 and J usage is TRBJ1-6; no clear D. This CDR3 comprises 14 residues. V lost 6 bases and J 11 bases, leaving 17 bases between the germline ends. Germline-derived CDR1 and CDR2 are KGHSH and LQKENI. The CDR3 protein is CASSQEEGSTPLHF. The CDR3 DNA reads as TGTGCCAGCTCGCAGGAGGAGGGTAGTACACCCCTCCACTTT. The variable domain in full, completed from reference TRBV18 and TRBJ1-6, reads NAGVMQNPRHLVRRRGQEARLRCSPMKGHSHVYWYRQLPEEGLKFMVYLQKENIIDESGMPKERFSAEFPKEGPSILRIQQVVRGDSAAYFCASSQEEGSTPLHFGNGTRLTVT.

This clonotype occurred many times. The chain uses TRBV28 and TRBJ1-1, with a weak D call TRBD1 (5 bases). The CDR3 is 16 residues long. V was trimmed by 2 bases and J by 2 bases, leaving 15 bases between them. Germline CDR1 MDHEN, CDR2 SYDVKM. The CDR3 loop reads CASSLLAGQGNTEAFF. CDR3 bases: TGTGCCAGCAGTTTACTGGCTGGGCAGGGAAACACTGAAGCTTTCTTT.

The CDR3 reads CASSLPGTRRKETQYF. The CDR3 bases are TGTGCCAGCAGCTTGCCAGGGACCAGGAGGAAAGAGACCCAGTACTTC. The genes are TRBV7-2 and TRBJ2-5, with D perhaps TRBD1 or TRBD2 (5 bases each). V was pared by 3 bases and J by 3 bases, with 17 bases between. Germline lookup yields CDR1 SGHTA and CDR2 FQGNSA. The CDR3 sequence is 16 residues long.

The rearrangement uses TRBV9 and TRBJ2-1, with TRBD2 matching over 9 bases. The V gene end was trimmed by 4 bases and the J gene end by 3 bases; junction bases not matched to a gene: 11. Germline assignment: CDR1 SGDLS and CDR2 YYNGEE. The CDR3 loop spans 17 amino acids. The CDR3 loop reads CASSPGLARSLYNEQFF. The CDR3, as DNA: TGTGCCAGCAGCCCTGGACTAGCGAGATCTCTCTACAATGAGCAGTTCTTC.

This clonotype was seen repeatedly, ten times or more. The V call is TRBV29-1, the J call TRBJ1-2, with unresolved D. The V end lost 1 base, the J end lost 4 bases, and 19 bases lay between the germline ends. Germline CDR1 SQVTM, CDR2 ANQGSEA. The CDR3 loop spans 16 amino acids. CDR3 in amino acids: CSVEGYKQISSYGYTF. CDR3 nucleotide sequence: TGCAGCGTTGAAGGATATAAACAGATATCGAGCTATGGCTACACCTTC.

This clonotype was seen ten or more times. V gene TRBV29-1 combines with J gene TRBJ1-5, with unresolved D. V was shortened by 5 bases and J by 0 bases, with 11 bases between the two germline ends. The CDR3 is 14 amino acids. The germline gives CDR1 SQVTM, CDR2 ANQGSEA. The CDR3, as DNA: TGCAGCGTTACTAACTGGAATAGCAATCAGCCCCAGCATTTT. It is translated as CSVTNWNSNQPQHF. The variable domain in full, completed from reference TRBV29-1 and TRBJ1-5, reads SAVISQKPSRDICQRGTSLTIQCQVDSQVTMMFWYRQQPGQSLTLIATANQGSEATYESGFVIDKFPISRPNLTFSTLTVSNMSPEDSSIYLCSVTNWNSNQPQHFGDGTRLSIL.

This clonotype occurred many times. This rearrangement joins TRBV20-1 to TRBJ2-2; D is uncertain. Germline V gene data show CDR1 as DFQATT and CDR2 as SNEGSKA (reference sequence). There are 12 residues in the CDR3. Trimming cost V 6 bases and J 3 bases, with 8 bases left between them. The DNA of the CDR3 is TGCAGTGCGTGGAGTGACACCGGGGAGCTGTTTTTT. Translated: CSAWSDTGELFF.

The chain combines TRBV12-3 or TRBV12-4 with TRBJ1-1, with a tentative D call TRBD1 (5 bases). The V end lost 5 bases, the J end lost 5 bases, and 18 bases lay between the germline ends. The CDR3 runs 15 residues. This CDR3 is CASSPAGSTVTEAFF. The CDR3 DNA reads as TGTGCCAGCAGTCCGGCTGGTTCGACAGTGACTGAAGCTTTCTTT.